This T cell receptor (beta chain) was documented in a study of cytomegalovirus exposure and HLA in healthy donors. The study, taken as a whole, reports: Some public TCRs appeared in many individuals, while most sequences were rare. Upon later analysis, TCR association rates were observed to vary by HLA locus, being highest for DRB1 and lowest for HLA-C.

Healthy individuals who donated bone marrow served as the donors. V lost 6 bases and J 2 bases, leaving 15 bases between the germline ends. This CDR3 comprises 14 residues. Germline V gene data show CDR1 as GTSNPN and CDR2 as SVGIG (reference sequence). As for this clone: Antigen specificity is unknown.

This PCR relied on a set of 60 Vbeta primers and 13 Jbeta primers. Authors' analysis steps: Later analysis identified 65 million to 80 million unique TCR beta chains, about 11 million shared. Assay used: immunoSEQ multiplex PCR; TCRdb lists only in-frame clones, some missing. The V and J calls and the clone size are those of that table, but D and trimming were determined from the DNA. The sample has around 130,000 clones, over 80% seen once. V and J are TRBV30 and TRBJ2-3; tentative D call: TRBD2 (6 bases). The sample comprised PBMCs. The sequence was obtained from a boy aged 5 to 17 in good health and CMV-seronegative. CDR3 DNA sequence: TGTGCCTGTACACTAGCTCTATACACAGATACGCAGTATTTT. It yields the protein CACTLALYTDTQYF.